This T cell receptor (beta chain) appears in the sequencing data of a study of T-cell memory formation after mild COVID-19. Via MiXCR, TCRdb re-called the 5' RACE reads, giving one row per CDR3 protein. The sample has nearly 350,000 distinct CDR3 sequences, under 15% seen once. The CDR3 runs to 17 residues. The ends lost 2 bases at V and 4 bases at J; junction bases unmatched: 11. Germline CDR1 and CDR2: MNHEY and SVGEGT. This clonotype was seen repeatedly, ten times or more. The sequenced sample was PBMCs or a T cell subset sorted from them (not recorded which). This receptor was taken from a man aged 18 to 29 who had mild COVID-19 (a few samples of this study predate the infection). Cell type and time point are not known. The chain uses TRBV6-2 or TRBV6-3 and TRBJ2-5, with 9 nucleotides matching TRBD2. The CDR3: CASSYDGSGGWAETQYF. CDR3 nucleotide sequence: TGTGCCAGCAGTTACGACGGTAGCGGGGGTTGGGCAGAGACCCAGTACTTC.